This T cell receptor (beta chain) emerged from a study of cytomegalovirus exposure and HLA in healthy donors. PCR amplification relied on 60 Vbeta primers (plus 13 Jbeta primers). Some clones are missing from TCRdb's copy, which holds only in-frame ones; the method was immunoSEQ multiplex PCR. The sample contains fewer than 180,000 clones, about 64% of which appear only once. In the case of this clone: Its specificity is unknown.

Findings of the study overall: The study listed some 160 cytomegalovirus-associated TCR beta chains. Indistinguishability led to the exclusion of some V segments, TRBV6-2 and TRBV6-3 included.

Germline V gene sequence: CDR1 LNHDA, CDR2 SQIVND (reference sequence). CDR3 length: 14 residues. The V and J ends lost 5 bases and 8 bases respectively, with 18 bases between them. This sequence joins TRBV19 and TRBJ1-2; TRBD1 might be the D (5 bases). Sample: PBMCs. This TCR came from a woman aged 60-75 years in good health and CMV-seropositive. The DNA for the CDR3 is TGTGCCAGTAGTCAGGGATCCCCAACTAACGGCTACACCTTC. Protein: CASSQGSPTNGYTF.